This T cell receptor beta chain was sequenced for a study of pediatric ulcerative colitis. On the study more broadly: Disease was pancolitis in seven and left-sided in two, histology-confirmed.

Each sample received Survey-level depth of up to 500,000 reads. Using immunoSEQ multiplex PCR, the repertoire was profiled, and TCRdb retains in-frame clones only, with some absent. Found here are more than 12,000 clones, 70% to 90% of them singletons; the top ten hold 0.85% to 1%. The CDR3 spans 14 residues. Germline V gives CDR1 MDHEN, CDR2 SYDVKM. Trimming took off 9 bases at V and 2 bases at J, with 15 bases between the two ends. The sample taken for sequencing was blood. This chain joins TRBV28 and TRBJ2-3; D remains ambiguous. The sequence was collected from a boy between 10 and 17 years old with moderate ulcerative colitis. The CDR3 sequence is CASKLADVTDTQYF. The CDR3 coding sequence is TGTGCCAGTAAACTGGCCGACGTCACAGATACGCAGTATTTT.